This T cell receptor (beta chain) was recovered during a study of blood T cell repertoires in COVID-19. Study details: Nucleic acid was either cDNA or gDNA, and it came from T cells, B-cell-depleted T cells, or PBMCs.

Germline CDR1 MDHEN, CDR2 SYDVKM. The CDR3 spans 12 residues. Ages ranged from about 18 to 89 years, with residence in 24 US areas. Grouping used clinical history reported by participants in a survey and questionnaire. In the study's own analysis: Reference gene primer amplification gave nucleated cell count estimates. The table came from immunoSEQ multiplex PCR; TCRdb's copy has only in-frame clones and leaves some out. The V and J calls and clone size come from that table; D and trimming were worked out from the DNA. This table holds around 150,000 clones, approximately 80% found once. Sequencing input: PBMCs or T cells enriched from blood (not recorded which). This clonotype originated in a man between 45 and 60 years old who had recovered from COVID-19. This chain connects TRBV28 to TRBJ2-2, with D tentatively TRBD1 (5 bases). CDR3 protein: CAGRKGPGELFF. CDR3 coding DNA: TGTGCTGGAAGGAAGGGGCCCGGGGAGCTGTTTTTT.